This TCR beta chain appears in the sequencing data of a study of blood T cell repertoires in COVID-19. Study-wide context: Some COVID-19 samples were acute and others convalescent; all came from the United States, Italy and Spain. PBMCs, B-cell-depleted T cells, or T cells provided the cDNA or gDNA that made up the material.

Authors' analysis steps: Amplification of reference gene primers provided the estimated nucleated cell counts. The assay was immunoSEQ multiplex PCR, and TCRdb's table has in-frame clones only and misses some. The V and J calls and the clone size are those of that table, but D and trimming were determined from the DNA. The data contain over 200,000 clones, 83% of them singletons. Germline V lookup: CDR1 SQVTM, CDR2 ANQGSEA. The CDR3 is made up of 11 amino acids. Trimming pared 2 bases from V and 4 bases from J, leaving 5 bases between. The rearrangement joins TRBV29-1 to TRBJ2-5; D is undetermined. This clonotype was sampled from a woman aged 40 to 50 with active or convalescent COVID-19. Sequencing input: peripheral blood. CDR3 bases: TGCAGCGTTGAACTAAGAGAGACCCAGTACTTC. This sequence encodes CSVELRETQYF.